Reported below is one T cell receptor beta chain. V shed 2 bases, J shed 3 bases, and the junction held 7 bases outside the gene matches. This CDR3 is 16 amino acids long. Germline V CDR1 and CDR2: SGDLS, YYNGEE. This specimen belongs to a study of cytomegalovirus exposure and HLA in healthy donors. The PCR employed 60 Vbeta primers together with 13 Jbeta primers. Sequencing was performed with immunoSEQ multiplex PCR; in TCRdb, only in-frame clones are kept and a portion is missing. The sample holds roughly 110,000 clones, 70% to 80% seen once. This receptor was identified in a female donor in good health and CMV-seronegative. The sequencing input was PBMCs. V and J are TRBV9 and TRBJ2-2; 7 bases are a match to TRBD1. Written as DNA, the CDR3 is TGTGCCAGCAGCGTCCGAGGGGACAGAGACACCGGGGAGCTGTTTTTT. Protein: CASSVRGDRDTGELFF.